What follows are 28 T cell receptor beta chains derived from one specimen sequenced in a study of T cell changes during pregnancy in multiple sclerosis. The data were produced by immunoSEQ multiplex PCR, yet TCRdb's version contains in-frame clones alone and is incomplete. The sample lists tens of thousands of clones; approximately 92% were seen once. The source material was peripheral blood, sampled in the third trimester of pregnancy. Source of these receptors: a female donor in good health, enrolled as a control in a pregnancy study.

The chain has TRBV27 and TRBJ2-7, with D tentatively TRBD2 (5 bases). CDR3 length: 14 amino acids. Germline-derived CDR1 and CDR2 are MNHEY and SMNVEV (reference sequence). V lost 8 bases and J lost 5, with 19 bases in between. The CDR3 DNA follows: TGTGCCAGCTCCCGGGGTCTGGTGGGAAACGAGCAGTACTTC. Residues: CASSRGLVGNEQYF.

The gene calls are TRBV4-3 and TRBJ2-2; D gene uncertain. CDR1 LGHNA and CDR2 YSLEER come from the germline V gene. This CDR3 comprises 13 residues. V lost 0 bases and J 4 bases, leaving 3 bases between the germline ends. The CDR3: CASSQDSTGELFF. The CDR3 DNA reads TGCGCCAGCAGCCAAGACAGCACCGGGGAGCTGTTTTTT.

The CDR3 is CASSVGAGYHFSDTQYF. In DNA, the CDR3 is TGTGCCAGCAGCGTAGGGGCGGGCTACCACTTCTCAGATACGCAGTATTTT. The chain couples TRBV9 to TRBJ2-3; weak D call: TRBD2 (5 bases). Germline V gene sequence: CDR1 SGDLS, CDR2 YYNGEE. CDR3 length: 17 amino acids. V dropped 0 bases and J dropped 4 bases, with 18 bases sitting between them.

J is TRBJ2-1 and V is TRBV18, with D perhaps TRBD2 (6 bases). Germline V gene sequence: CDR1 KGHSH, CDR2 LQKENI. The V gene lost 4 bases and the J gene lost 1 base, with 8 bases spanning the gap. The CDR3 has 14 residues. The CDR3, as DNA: TGTGCCAGCTCACAGGGAGGATCCTACAATGAGCAGTTCTTC. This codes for CASSQGGSYNEQFF.

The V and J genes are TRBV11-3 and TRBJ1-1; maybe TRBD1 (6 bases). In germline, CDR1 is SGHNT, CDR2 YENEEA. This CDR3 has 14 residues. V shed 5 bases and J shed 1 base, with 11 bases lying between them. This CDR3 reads CASSPQGRNTEAFF. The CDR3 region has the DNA TGTGCCAGCAGCCCGCAGGGGCGGAACACTGAAGCTTTCTTT.

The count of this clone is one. In DNA, the CDR3 is TGTGCCAGCAGCGAGTCTCCACTAGCTAGCTCCTACAATGAGCAGTTCTTC. This sequence encodes CASSESPLASSYNEQFF. J is TRBJ2-1 and V is TRBV9; the D gene is possibly TRBD2 (6 bases). Trimming took off 3 bases at V and 0 bases at J, with 16 bases between the two ends. The CDR3 is made up of 17 amino acids. Germline loops: CDR1 SGDLS, CDR2 YYNGEE.

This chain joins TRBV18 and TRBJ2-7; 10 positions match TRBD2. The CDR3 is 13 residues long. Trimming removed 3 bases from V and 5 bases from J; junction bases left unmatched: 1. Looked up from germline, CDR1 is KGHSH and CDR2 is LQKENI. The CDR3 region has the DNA TGTGCCAGCTCACCTAGCGGGAGGAACGAGCAGTACTTC. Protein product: CASSPSGRNEQYF.

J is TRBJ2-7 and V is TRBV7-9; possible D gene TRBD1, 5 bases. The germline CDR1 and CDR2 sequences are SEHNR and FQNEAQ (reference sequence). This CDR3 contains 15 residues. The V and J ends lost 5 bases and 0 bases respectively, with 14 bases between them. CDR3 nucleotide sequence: TGTGCCAGCAGCCCATCGAAGGGGTCCTCCTACGAGCAGTACTTC. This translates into CASSPSKGSSYEQYF.

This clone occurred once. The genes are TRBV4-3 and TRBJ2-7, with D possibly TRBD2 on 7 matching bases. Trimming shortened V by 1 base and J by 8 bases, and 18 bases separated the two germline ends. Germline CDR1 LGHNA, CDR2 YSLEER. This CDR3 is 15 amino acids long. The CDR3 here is CASSQVLGGRVQQYF. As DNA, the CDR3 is TGCGCCAGCAGCCAAGTACTGGGGGGGCGCGTCCAGCAGTACTTC.

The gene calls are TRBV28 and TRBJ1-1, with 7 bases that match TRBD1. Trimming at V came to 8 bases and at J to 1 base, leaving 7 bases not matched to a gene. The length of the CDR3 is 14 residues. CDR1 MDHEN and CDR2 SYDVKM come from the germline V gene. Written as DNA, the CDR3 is TGTGCCAGCGGAATAACAGGGGCGAACACTGAAGCTTTCTTT. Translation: CASGITGANTEAFF.

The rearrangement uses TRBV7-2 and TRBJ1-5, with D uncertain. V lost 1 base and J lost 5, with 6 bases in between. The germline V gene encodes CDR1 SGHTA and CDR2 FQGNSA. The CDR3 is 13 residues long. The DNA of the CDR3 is TGTGCCAGCAGCTTAGAAGCGGATCAGCCCCAGCATTTT. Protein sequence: CASSLEADQPQHF.

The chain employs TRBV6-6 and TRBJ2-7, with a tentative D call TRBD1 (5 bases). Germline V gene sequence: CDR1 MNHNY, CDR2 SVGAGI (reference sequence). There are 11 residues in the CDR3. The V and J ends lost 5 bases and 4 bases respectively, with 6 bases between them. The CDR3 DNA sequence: TGTGCCAGCAGTGACAGTTACGAGCAGTACTTC. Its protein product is CASSDSYEQYF.

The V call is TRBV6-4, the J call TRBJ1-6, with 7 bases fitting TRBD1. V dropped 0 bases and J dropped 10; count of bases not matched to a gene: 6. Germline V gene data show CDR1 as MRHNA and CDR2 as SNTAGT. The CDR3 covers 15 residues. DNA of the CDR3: TGTGCCAGCAGTGACTCCCCAGGGGGAGGCTCACCCCTCCACTTT. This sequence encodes CASSDSPGGGSPLHF.

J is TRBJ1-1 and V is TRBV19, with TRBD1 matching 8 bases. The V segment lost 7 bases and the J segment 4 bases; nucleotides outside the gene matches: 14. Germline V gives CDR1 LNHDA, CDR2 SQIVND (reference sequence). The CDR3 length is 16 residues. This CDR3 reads CASTPGNRGLTTEAFF. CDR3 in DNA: TGTGCCAGTACCCCGGGAAACAGGGGGTTGACCACTGAAGCTTTCTTT.

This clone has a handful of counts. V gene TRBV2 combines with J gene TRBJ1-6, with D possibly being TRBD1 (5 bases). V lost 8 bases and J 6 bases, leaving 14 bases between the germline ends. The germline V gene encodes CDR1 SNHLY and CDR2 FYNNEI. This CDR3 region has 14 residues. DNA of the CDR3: TGTGCCAGCGGGGCAGGGATGCGTAATTCACCCCTCCACTTT. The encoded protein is CASGAGMRNSPLHF.

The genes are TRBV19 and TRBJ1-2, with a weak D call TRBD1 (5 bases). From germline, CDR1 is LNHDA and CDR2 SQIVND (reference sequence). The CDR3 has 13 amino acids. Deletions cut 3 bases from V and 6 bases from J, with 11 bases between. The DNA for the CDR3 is TGTGCCAGTAGTATCGGGGGGGAAGATGGCTACACCTTC. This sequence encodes CASSIGGEDGYTF.

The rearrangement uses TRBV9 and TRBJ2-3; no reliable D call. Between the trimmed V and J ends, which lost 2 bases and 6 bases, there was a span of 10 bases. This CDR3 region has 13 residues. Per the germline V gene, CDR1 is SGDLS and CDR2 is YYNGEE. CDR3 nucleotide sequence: TGTGCCAGCAGCGTGGTACCGGAGGATACGCAGTATTTT. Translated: CASSVVPEDTQYF.

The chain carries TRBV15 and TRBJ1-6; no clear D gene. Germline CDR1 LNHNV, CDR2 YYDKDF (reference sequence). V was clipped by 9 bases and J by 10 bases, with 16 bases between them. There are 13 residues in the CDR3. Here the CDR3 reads CATSQAVRSPLHF. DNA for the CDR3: TGTGCCACTAGTCAGGCTGTCCGGTCACCCCTCCACTTT.

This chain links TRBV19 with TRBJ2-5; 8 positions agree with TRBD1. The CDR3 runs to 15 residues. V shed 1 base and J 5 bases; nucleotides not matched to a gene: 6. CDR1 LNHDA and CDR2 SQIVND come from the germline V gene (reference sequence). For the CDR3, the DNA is TGTGCCAGTAGTATAGGGACAGGGCCTGGTGAGACCCAGTACTTC. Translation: CASSIGTGPGETQYF.

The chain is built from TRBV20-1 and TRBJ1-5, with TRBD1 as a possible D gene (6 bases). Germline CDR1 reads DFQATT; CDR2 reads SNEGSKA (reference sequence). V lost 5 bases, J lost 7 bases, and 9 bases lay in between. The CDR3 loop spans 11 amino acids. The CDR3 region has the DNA TGCAGTGCTGGGGGGGCGCAGCCCCAGCATTTT. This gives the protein CSAGGAQPQHF.

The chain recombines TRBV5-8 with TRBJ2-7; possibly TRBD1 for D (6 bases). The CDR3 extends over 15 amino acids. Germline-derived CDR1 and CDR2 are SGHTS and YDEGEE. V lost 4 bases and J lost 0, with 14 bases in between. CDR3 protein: CASSLVDRSSYEQYF. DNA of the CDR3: TGTGCCAGCAGCCTAGTGGACAGAAGCTCCTACGAGCAGTACTTC.

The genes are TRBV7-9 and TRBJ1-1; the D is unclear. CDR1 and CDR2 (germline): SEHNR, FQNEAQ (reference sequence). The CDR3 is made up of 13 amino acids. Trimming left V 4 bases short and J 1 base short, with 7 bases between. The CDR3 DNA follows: TGTGCCAGCAGCTCCTACCAGAACACTGAAGCTTTCTTT. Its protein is CASSSYQNTEAFF.

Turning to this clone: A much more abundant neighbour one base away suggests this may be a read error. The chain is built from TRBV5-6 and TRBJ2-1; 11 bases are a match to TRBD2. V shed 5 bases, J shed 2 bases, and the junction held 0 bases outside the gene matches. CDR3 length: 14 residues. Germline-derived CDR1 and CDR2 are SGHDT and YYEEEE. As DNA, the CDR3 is TGTGCCAGCAGTAGCGGGGGGGCCTACAATGAGCAGTTCTTC. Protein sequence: CASSSGGAYNEQFF.

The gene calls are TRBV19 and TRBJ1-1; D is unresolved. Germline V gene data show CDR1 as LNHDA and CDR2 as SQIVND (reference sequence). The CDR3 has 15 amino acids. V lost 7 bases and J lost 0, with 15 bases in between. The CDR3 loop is CASKTRGIVNTEAFF. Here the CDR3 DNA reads TGTGCCAGTAAGACTCGAGGGATCGTGAACACTGAAGCTTTCTTT.

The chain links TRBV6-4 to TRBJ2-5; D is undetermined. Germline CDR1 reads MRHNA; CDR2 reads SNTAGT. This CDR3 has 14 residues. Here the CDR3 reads CVLPCGFYQETQYF. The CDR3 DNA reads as TGTGTCCTCCCTTGCGGTTTTTACCAAGAGACCCAGTACTTC.

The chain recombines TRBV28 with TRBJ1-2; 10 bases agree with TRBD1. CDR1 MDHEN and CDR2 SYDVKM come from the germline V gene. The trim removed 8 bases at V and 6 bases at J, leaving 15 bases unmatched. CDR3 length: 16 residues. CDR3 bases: TGTGCCAGCTACCTTTGGACAGGGGGTTCCGGCAATGGCTACACCTTC. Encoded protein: CASYLWTGGSGNGYTF.

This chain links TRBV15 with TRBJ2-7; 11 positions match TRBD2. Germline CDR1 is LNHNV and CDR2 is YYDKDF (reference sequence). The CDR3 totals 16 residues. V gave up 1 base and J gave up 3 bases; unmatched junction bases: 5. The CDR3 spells CATSRGGLADNYEQYF. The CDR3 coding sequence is TGTGCCACCAGCAGAGGGGGACTAGCGGATAACTACGAGCAGTACTTC.

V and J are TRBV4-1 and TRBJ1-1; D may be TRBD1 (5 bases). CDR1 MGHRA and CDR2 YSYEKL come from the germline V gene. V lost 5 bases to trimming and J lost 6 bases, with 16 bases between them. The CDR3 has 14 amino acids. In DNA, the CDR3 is TGCGCCAGCAGCGGGGGGTGGGGTAGGGCTGAAGCTTTCTTT. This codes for CASSGGWGRAEAFF.